This T cell receptor (beta chain) stems from a study of vaccination and CD4 T cells after COVID-19. Background on the study: Participants got two doses of BNT162b2 or mRNA-1273 vaccine.

In this sample, this clonotype is medium-sized. The antigen remains unidentified. Researchers used the Oncomine TCR Beta short-read assay to sequence DNA from cultured CD4+ T cells. One entry per CDR3 protein, called by TCRdb with MiXCR from the PCR reads. The sample records roughly 7,600 distinct CDR3 sequences, 21% being singletons. V lost 4 bases to trimming and J lost 1 base; unmatched junction nucleotides: 5. Germline assignment: CDR1 DFQATT and CDR2 SNEGSKA (reference sequence). This CDR3 region has 14 residues. Treatment indicated: roughly ten-day PBMC culture with coronavirus spike peptide pools or control peptides (ViraFEST assay).

The rearrangement links TRBV20-1 to TRBJ2-5; TRBD2 agrees at 8 bases. The source material was CD4+ T cells from blood, cultured in vitro, sampled after SARS-CoV-2 vaccination. The source of this sequence is a human donor who had recovered from COVID-19. The CDR3 is CSATDSGGQETQYF. The CDR3 coding sequence is TGCAGTGCTACCGACAGCGGGGGCCAAGAGACCCAGTACTTC.